This TCR beta chain was identified in a study of T cells in Graves' hyperthyroidism and ophthalmopathy. The TCR beta CDR3 regions underwent amplification using RNA transcripts as the source. An initial round of RT-PCR targeting the TCR CDR3 relied on the HTBI primer set. TCRdb used MiXCR to reprocess the multiplex PCR reads, holding one entry per CDR3 protein. The sample includes some 770,000 distinct CDR3 sequences, about 15% seen only once; the top ten take around 8%. Subjects aged 18 to 65 presented with newly diagnosed hyperthyroidism of less than 2 months' duration. Orbital computed tomography and thyroid ultrasound, together with serum TRAb and thyroxine and clinical symptoms, were used for diagnoses. Each 10 ml fresh peripheral blood draw supplied the PBMCs. CDR1 and CDR2 from the germline V gene are MDHEN and SYDVKM. The length of the CDR3 is 13 residues. V was shortened by 6 bases and J by 8 bases, with 16 bases between the two germline ends.

This clonotype was found many times. The sequence was obtained from a man in his late teens or twenties with Graves' hyperthyroidism. The chain recombines TRBV28 with TRBJ1-2; perhaps TRBD1 as D (6 bases). The specimen was blood. CDR3 sequence (DNA): TGTGCCAGCAGCGGGGGGGCGACTGTAGGCTACACCTTC. This translates into CASSGGATVGYTF.